Below, one T cell receptor beta chain is given with its context. Its specificity is not known. The sample originates from a study of T cell repertoires in cytomegalovirus infection. Study-wide context: CMV infection together with matching HLA type was indicated by public TCR beta signatures.

CDR1 is MGHRA, CDR2 YSYEKL, per germline. The CDR3 has 17 amino acids. Deletions cut 0 bases from V and 5 bases from J, with 19 bases between. MiXCR, applied by TCRdb to the reads, yields one record per CDR3 protein. Among about half a million distinct CDR3 sequences, 25% to 35% were seen once, and the ten largest hold 17%. Points from the study as a whole: HLA-C-restricted TCR beta clonotypes specific for CMV led the ex vivo response.

V and J are TRBV4-1 and TRBJ1-2; tentative D call: TRBD1 (5 bases). Sequencing used cultured PBMCs, obtained from culture after CMV antigen stimulation. This receptor was taken from a human donor in good health (CMV status not recorded). Some clones in this sample may be carry-over from other donors' samples. CDR3 loop: CASSQEGAGIMDYGYTF. CDR3 bases: TGCGCCAGCAGCCAAGAAGGGGCCGGAATAATGGATTATGGCTACACCTTC.